This T cell receptor beta chain was sequenced in a study of shared clonotypes between healthy human individuals. General study findings and limits: Generation probability values for non-shared clonotypes were lower than those for clonotypes shared by all four donors.

The run depth of the assay was deep. Using immunoSEQ multiplex PCR, the repertoire was profiled, and TCRdb retains in-frame clones only, with some absent. The sample records a few million clones, about nine tenths being singletons. With respect to this clone: Its antigen is still unknown.

There are 13 residues in the CDR3. Trimming pared 3 bases from V and 3 bases from J, leaving 9 bases between. Germline loops: CDR1 LNHDA, CDR2 SQIVND (reference sequence). The TCR comes from a man aged 18 to 29 in good health. Some clones in this sample may be carry-over from other donors' samples. The specimen sequenced was naive CD4+ T cells from PBMCs. The sample's subset: CD45RA+ positively selected. The chain couples TRBV19 to TRBJ2-7; TRBD2 is a possible D gene (5 bases). The chain's CDR3 is CASSILRGYEQYF. The CDR3 DNA sequence: TGTGCCAGTAGTATCTTACGGGGCTACGAGCAGTACTTC. The variable domain in full, completed from reference TRBV19 and TRBJ2-7, reads DGGITQSPKYLFRKEGQNVTLSCEQNLNHDAMYWYRQDPGQGLRLIYYSQIVNDFQKGDIAEGYSVSREKKESFPLTVTSAQKNPTAFYLCASSILRGYEQYFGPGTRLTVT.